The clone carrying this TCR beta chain was counted between two and nine times. No antigen is known for it. From the 5' RACE reads, TCRdb called clonotypes with MiXCR, one entry per CDR3 protein. The sample lists 580,000 or so distinct CDR3 sequences; 17% were seen once. The data stem from a study of T-cell memory formation after mild COVID-19. Looking at the study overall: TCR clusters were largely donor specific.

Trimming left V 6 bases short and J 5 bases short, with 10 bases between. CDR3 size: 13 residues. General study points: CD4+ contracting clones were found mainly in CM and EM, and CD8+ ones in EMRA. The authors did not confirm SARS-CoV-2 specificity of second-wave clones peaking day 37.

The chain combines TRBV12-3 or TRBV12-4 with TRBJ2-2; D might be TRBD2 (6 bases). The sequencing sample was made of PBMCs or a T cell subset sorted from them (not recorded which). The TCR was taken from an adult woman who had mild COVID-19 (a few samples of this study predate the infection). Cell type and time point are not known. CDR3 in DNA: TGTGCCAGCAGGGGGGGTCGGACCGGGGAGCTGTTTTTT. It is translated as CASRGGRTGELFF.